Following are 11 T cell receptor beta chains from one sample sequenced in a study of T cells in Graves' hyperthyroidism and ophthalmopathy (dated by TCRdb to about 2019). Library preparation was by multiplex PCR. Data came from an Illumina HiSeq 2000. The TCR beta CDR3 regions were amplified from the RNA transcripts. A first-round RT-PCR of the TCR CDR3 used the HTBI primer set with the Qiagen OneStep RT-PCR kit. TCRdb handled the public reads itself, with Q25 trimming in fastp and clone calling in MiXCR, and kept productive beta chains. Duplicate CDR3 protein sequences are folded into a single record with the most common DNA and genes. The sample table records around 700,000 distinct CDR3 sequences; roughly 32% of these occur just once. Clones ranked in the top ten supply more than 25% of the sample. Sequenced material: blood. All receptors derive from a middle-aged woman with Graves' hyperthyroidism.

This clonotype came up many times. The chain employs TRBV10-1 and TRBJ1-2; 8 bases agree with TRBD1. The J segment lost 3 bases and the V segment lost 0 bases, leaving 0 bases of the junction unmatched. The germline CDR1 and CDR2 sequences are WNHNN and SYGVQD (reference sequence). CDR3 length: 14 residues. The CDR3 coding sequence is TGCGCCAGCAGTGAGTCGACAGGGGACTATGGCTACACCTTC. Residues: CASSESTGDYGYTF.

This clonotype was picked up a small number of times. This chain links TRBV19 with TRBJ1-5, with D perhaps TRBD1 (5 bases). The CDR3 is 14 amino acids. V was pared by 1 base and J by 10 bases, with 14 bases between. Germline V gene sequence: CDR1 LNHDA, CDR2 SQIVND (reference sequence). CDR3 coding DNA: TGTGCCAGTAGTATAGTCGGGGGGGACTCTCCCCAGCATTTT. It translates to CASSIVGGDSPQHF.

On this clonotype itself: The CDR3 end shows no conserved phenylalanine or tryptophan, and so a read error is likely. The chain has TRBV6-2 or TRBV6-3 and TRBJ2-7; D is ambiguous. The germline V gene encodes CDR1 MNHEY and CDR2 SVGEGT. The germline V and J ends were trimmed by 3 bases and 5 bases, with 5 bases remaining between them. The CDR3 extends over 11 amino acids. The CDR3 loop is CASSYKDEQYL. The CDR3 DNA is TGTGCCAGCAGTTATAAGGACGAGCAGTACCTC.

The chain uses TRBV19 and TRBJ1-3; D remains unclear. Looked up from germline, CDR1 is LNHDA and CDR2 is SQIVND (reference sequence). V gave up 4 bases and J gave up 0 bases, with 13 bases separating them. This CDR3 region has 16 residues. CDR3 in amino acids: CASSTKTDASGNTIYF. The CDR3 DNA reads as TGTGCCAGTAGTACAAAGACGGACGCCTCTGGAAACACCATATATTTT.

This rearrangement joins TRBV9 to TRBJ2-2; D unclear. Germline loops: CDR1 SGDLS, CDR2 YYNGEE. V dropped 3 bases and J dropped 0 bases, with 12 bases sitting between them. The CDR3 runs 16 residues. The CDR3, as DNA: TGTGCCAGCAGCGAGAGGACGCGTGCGAACACCGGGGAGCTGTTTTTT. Encoded protein: CASSERTRANTGELFF.

This clonotype was seen more than once but under ten times. V and J are TRBV29-1 and TRBJ2-7; 7 bases align to TRBD1. Per germline, CDR1 SQVTM and CDR2 ANQGSEA. The V gene end was trimmed by 6 bases and the J gene end by 0 bases; junction bases not matched to a gene: 5. The CDR3 is 13 residues long. Written as DNA, the CDR3 is TGCAGCGTCATGGACAGGAGCTCCTACGAGCAGTACTTC. Its translation: CSVMDRSSYEQYF.

The table lists this clonotype with many counts. The junction differs from germline at one of its ends, possibly a read error. V usage is TRBV24-1 and J usage is TRBJ2-5; D call uncertain. The germline V gene has CDR1 KGHDR and CDR2 SFDVKD. This CDR3 is built from 12 residues. The CDR3 DNA is TGTGCCACCAGTGCTTTGTCGACACCCCAGTACTTC. This codes for CATSALSTPQYF.

Notes on this clonotype: This likely comes from a read error, as the CDR3 has no conserved phenylalanine or tryptophan at its end. The DNA is omitted, as the CDR3 cannot be located on it reliably, and the CDR3 follows TCRdb's listing. This chain connects TRBV7-2 to TRBJ2-2; the table's D call TRBD1 went unverified against the DNA. Counting both end residues, the CDR3 totals 9 amino acids. CDR1 and CDR2 from the germline V gene are SGHTA and FQGNSA. The CDR3 loop is CASSPPAGG.

Many counts were recorded for this clonotype. The V and J genes are TRBV9 and TRBJ2-2; tentatively, D is TRBD1 (5 bases). Looked up from germline, CDR1 is SGDLS and CDR2 is YYNGEE. V was clipped by 6 bases and J by 4 bases, with 10 bases between them. This CDR3 has 13 amino acids. The CDR3 loop is CASTKTVTGELFF. For the CDR3, the DNA is TGTGCCAGCACAAAGACAGTCACCGGGGAGCTGTTTTTT.

This chain connects TRBV7-2 to TRBJ2-7; TRBD2 matches at 10 bases. Germline CDR1 is SGHTA and CDR2 is FQGNSA. The length of the CDR3 is 15 residues. Germline trimming cut 5 bases from V and 7 bases from J; bases unmatched to any gene: 11. CDR3 nucleotide sequence: TGTGCCAGCAGCCCTCCAGCGGGGGGGCCAGGTGAGCAGTACTTC. Its protein is CASSPPAGGPGEQYF.

The chain combines TRBV10-3 with TRBJ2-2; TRBD2 aligns across 10 bases. V shed 5 bases and J 0 bases; nucleotides not matched to a gene: 6. The CDR3 extends over 17 amino acids. From germline, CDR1 is ENHRY and CDR2 SYGVKD. CDR3 region: CAISFLGLAANTGELFF. The CDR3 DNA sequence: TGTGCCATCAGTTTTCTCGGACTAGCGGCGAACACCGGGGAGCTGTTTTTT.